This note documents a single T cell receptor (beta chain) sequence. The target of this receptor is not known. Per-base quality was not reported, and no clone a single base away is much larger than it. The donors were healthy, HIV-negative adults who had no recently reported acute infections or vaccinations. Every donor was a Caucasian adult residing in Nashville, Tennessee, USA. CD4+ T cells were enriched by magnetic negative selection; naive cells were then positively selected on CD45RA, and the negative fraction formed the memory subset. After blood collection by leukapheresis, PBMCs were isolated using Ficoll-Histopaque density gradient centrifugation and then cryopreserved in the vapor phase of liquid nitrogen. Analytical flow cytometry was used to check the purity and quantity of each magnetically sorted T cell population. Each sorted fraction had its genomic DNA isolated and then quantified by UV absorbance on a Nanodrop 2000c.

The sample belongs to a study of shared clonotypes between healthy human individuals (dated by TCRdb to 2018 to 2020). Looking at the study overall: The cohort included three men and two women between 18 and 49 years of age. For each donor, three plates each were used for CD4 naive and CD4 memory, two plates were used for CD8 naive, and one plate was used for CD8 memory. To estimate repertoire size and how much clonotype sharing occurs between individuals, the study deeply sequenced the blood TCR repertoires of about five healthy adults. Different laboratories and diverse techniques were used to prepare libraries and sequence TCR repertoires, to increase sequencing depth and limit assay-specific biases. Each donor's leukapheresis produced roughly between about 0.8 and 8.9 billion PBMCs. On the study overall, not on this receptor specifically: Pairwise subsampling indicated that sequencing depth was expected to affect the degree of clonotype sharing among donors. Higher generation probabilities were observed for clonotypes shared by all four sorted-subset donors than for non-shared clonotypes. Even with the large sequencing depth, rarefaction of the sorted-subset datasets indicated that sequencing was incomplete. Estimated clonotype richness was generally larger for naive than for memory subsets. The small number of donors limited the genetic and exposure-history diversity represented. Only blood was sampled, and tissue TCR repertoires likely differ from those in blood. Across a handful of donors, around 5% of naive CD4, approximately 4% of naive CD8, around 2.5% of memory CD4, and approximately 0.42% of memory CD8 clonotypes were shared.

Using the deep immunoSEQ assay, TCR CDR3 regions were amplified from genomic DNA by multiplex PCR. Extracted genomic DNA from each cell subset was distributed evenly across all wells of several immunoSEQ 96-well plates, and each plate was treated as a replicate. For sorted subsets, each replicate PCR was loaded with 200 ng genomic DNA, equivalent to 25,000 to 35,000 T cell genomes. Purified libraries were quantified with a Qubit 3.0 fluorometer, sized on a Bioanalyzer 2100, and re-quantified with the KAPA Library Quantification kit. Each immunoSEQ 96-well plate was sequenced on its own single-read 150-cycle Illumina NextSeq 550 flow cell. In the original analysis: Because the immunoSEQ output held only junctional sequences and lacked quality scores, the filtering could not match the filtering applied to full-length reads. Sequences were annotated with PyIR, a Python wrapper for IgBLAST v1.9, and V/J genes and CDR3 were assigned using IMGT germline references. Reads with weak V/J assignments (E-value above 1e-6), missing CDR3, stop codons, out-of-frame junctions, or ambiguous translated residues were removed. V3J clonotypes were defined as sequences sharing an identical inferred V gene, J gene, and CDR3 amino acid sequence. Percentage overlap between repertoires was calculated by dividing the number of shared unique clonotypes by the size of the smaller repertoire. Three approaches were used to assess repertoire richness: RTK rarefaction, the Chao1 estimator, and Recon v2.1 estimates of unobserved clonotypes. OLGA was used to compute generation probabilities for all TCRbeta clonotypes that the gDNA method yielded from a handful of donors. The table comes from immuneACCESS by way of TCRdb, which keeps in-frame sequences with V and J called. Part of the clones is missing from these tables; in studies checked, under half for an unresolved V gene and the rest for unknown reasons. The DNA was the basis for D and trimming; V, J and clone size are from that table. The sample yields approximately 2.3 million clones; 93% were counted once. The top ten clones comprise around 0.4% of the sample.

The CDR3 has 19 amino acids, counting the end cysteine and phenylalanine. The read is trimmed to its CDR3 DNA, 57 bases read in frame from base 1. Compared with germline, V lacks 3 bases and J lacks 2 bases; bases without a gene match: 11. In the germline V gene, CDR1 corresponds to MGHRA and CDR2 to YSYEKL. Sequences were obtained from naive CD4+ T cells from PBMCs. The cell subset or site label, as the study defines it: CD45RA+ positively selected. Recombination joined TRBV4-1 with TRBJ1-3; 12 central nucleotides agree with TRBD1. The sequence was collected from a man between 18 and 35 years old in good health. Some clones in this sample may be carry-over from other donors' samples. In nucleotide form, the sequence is TGCGCCAGCAGCCACACTCCCGGGACAGGGGGCTTCCCTGGAAACACCATATATTTT. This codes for CASSHTPGTGGFPGNTIYF.